The 30 T cell receptor beta chains below all came from one sample that was sequenced in a study of neurological immune-mediated disorders (dated by TCRdb to about 2019). The method behind the library was 5' RACE. TCRdb shows the sequencer as Illumina HiSeq 2500. TCRdb trimmed public reads at Q25 via fastp, called clones via MiXCR and kept in-frame beta chains. Every entry covers one CDR3 protein and lists the most common genes and DNA from its rows. For this sample there are approximately 100,000 distinct CDR3 sequences; 3.5% to 4% appear just once. Around 5.5% of the sample lies in the top ten. What was sequenced was PBMCs. The receptor source for this set is a woman aged 18-29 years with multiple sclerosis.

This clonotype was counted at least ten times. V gene TRBV6-5 combines with J gene TRBJ1-4, with TRBD1 matching over 7 bases. With V trimmed by 6 bases and J by 5 bases, 6 bases remained unmatched. CDR3 length: 14 amino acids. Germline CDR1 reads MNHEY; CDR2 reads SVGAGI. CDR3: CASSRQGGNEKLFF. The DNA for the CDR3 is TGTGCCAGCAGCAGACAGGGCGGGAATGAAAAACTGTTTTTT.

This clonotype occurred many times. The CDR3 bases are TGCAGTGCTAGAGATTCCCGGCGGGAGGGAGATACGCAGTATTTT. Its translation: CSARDSRREGDTQYF. The gene calls are TRBV20-1 and TRBJ2-3, with TRBD2 identical over 9 bases. With 0 bases clipped from V and 5 bases from J, the junction kept 6 bases outside the gene matches. Germline V lookup: CDR1 DFQATT, CDR2 SNEGSKA (reference sequence). CDR3 length: 15 amino acids.

This clonotype was recorded at least ten times. This chain connects TRBV5-6 to TRBJ1-2; no clear D gene. This CDR3 is built from 14 residues. V lost 0 bases to trimming and J lost 1 base, with 7 bases between them. Germline CDR1 and CDR2: SGHDT and YYEEEE. In DNA form, the CDR3 reads TGTGCCAGCAGCTTGGATTTGGTTAACTATGGCTACACCTTC. This encodes CASSLDLVNYGYTF. The full variable domain, with the rest looked up from reference TRBV5-6 and TRBJ1-2, is DAGVTQSPTHLIKTRGQQVTLRCSPKSGHDTVSWYQQALGQGPQFIFQYYEEEERQRGNFPDRFSGHQFPNYSSELNVNALLLGDSALYLCASSLDLVNYGYTFGSGTRLTVV.

This clonotype showed up many times. The CDR3 loop reads CASSVALVGAGGQETQYF. For the CDR3, the DNA is TGTGCCAGCAGCGTAGCTCTAGTCGGCGCGGGGGGCCAAGAGACCCAGTACTTC. The chain carries TRBV9 and TRBJ2-5; TRBD2 matches 8 bases. V lost 0 bases to trimming and J lost 1 base; unmatched junction nucleotides: 11. The CDR3 contains 18 residues. Germline CDR1 is SGDLS and CDR2 is YYNGEE.

This clonotype has a count of ten or more. The chain has TRBV7-2 and TRBJ1-1, with 9 positions matching TRBD1. The CDR3 extends over 15 amino acids. Per the germline V gene, CDR1 is SGHTA and CDR2 is FQGNSA. The trim removed 5 bases at V and 0 bases at J, leaving 4 bases unmatched. For the CDR3, the DNA is TGTGCCAGCAGCCAGGGGACAGGGATGAACACTGAAGCTTTCTTT. This codes for CASSQGTGMNTEAFF.

This clonotype appeared many times. The CDR3 region has the DNA TGCAGTGCTAGCACCCCCCCGAGCGGGAGCAGGTACGAGCAGTACTTC. Translated: CSASTPPSGSRYEQYF. The chain couples TRBV20-1 to TRBJ2-7, with 8 bases matching TRBD2. Looked up from germline, CDR1 is DFQATT and CDR2 is SNEGSKA (reference sequence). The junction had 14 bases not matched to a gene; V was cut back by 3 bases and J by 4 bases. The CDR3 covers 16 residues.

This clonotype showed up many times. The V call is TRBV20-1, the J call TRBJ2-3; TRBD2 might be the D (6 bases). The CDR3 length is 16 residues. V was pared by 3 bases and J by 0 bases, with 16 bases between. CDR1 DFQATT and CDR2 SNEGSKA come from the germline V gene (reference sequence). This chain's CDR3 is CSARSAGWTSTDTQYF. For the CDR3, the DNA is TGCAGTGCTAGGTCGGCGGGATGGACTAGCACAGATACGCAGTATTTT.

The table lists this clonotype with many counts. The chain links TRBV6-5 to TRBJ2-3; 8 nucleotides align to TRBD2. CDR1 and CDR2 from the germline V gene are MNHEY and SVGAGI. Trimming removed 7 bases from V and 3 bases from J; junction bases left unmatched: 12. This CDR3 is built from 16 residues. CDR3 in DNA: TGTGCCAGCACCTTTCTGGCGGGAGGAGGAACAGATACGCAGTATTTT. It translates to CASTFLAGGGTDTQYF.

Ten or more counts support this clonotype. The V and J genes are TRBV6-2 or TRBV6-3 and TRBJ2-3; 11 bases are a match to TRBD2. The V and J ends lost 6 bases and 3 bases, in that order; junction bases with no gene match: 5. The CDR3 contains 15 residues. Germline V lookup: CDR1 MNHEY, CDR2 SVGEGT. CDR3 amino acids: CASRYSGGDTDTQYF. The CDR3 nucleotides are TGTGCCAGCAGATATAGCGGGGGGGATACAGATACGCAGTATTTT.

This clonotype came up many times. This chain connects TRBV5-1 to TRBJ2-7; maybe TRBD2 (7 bases). Germline values: CDR1 SGHRS, CDR2 YFSETQ. Trimming removed 4 bases from V and 1 base from J, with 18 bases in between. The CDR3 spans 16 residues. The CDR3 loop reads CASSPWGRERSYEQYF. The CDR3, as DNA: TGCGCCAGCAGCCCATGGGGGCGGGAGAGATCCTACGAGCAGTACTTC.

This clonotype has ten or more counts. The genes are TRBV7-9 and TRBJ1-1; D not resolved. Between the trimmed V and J ends, which lost 8 bases and 1 base, there was a span of 11 bases. The V gene's germline CDR1 is SEHNR and CDR2 FQNEAQ (reference sequence). The CDR3 is 13 amino acids. CDR3 in DNA: TGTGCCAGCGCTGAACGGGAGAACACTGAAGCTTTCTTT. This encodes CASAERENTEAFF.

Points on this clonotype: One base away lies a much larger clone, so this may be a sequencing read error. The chain links TRBV27 to TRBJ2-6; TRBD1 might be the D (5 bases). The CDR3 length is 14 residues. Germline CDR1 reads MNHEY; CDR2 reads SMNVEV (reference sequence). Here the CDR3 DNA reads TGTGCCAGCCAAGACAGCTCTGGGGCCAAAGTCCTGACTTTC. This encodes CASQDSSGAKVLTF.

This chain links TRBV7-2 with TRBJ1-3, with TRBD1 as a possible D gene (6 bases). The CDR3 covers 15 residues. CDR1 SGHTA and CDR2 FQGNSA come from the germline V gene. The ends were cut back, 4 bases at V and 4 bases at J, with 14 bases in the middle. The CDR3 reads CASSSDRRSGNTIYF. DNA of the CDR3: TGTGCCAGCAGCTCGGACAGAAGGTCCGGAAACACCATATATTTT. Supplemented by reference TRBV7-2 and TRBJ1-3, the full variable domain reads GAGVSQSPSNKVTEKGKDVELRCDPISGHTALYWYRQSLGQGLEFLIYFQGNSAPDKSGLPSDRFSAERTGGSVSTLTIQRTQQEDSAVYLCASSSDRRSGNTIYFGEGSWLTVV.

This rearrangement joins TRBV7-2 to TRBJ2-3, with D hard to call. V gave up 5 bases and J gave up 0 bases, with 12 bases separating them. The CDR3 consists of 15 residues. From germline, CDR1 is SGHTA and CDR2 FQGNSA. The CDR3 region has the DNA TGTGCCAGCAGCCGAAATACCCCCAGCACAGATACGCAGTATTTT. Translating it yields CASSRNTPSTDTQYF.

The genes are TRBV30 and TRBJ1-2; the D is unclear. V was cut by 4 bases and J by 1 base, with 10 bases left in between. Germline CDR1 is GTSNPN and CDR2 is SVGIG (reference sequence). The CDR3 length is 13 residues. CDR3 region: CAWIPTDNYGYTF. The DNA for the CDR3 is TGTGCCTGGATTCCGACGGATAACTATGGCTACACCTTC.

This clonotype was recorded at least ten times. The rearrangement links TRBV29-1 to TRBJ2-7; perhaps TRBD1 as D (5 bases). In germline, CDR1 is SQVTM, CDR2 ANQGSEA. The CDR3 contains 12 residues. V was trimmed by 6 bases and J by 1 base, leaving 10 bases between them. CDR3: CSVKTASYEQYF. CDR3 sequence (DNA): TGCAGCGTGAAGACAGCATCCTACGAGCAGTACTTC.

The table lists this clonotype with many counts. The gene calls are TRBV15 and TRBJ2-7; D gene uncertain. From germline, CDR1 is LNHNV and CDR2 YYDKDF (reference sequence). The CDR3 spans 14 residues. Between the trimmed V and J ends, which lost 1 base and 8 bases, there was a span of 15 bases. CDR3 sequence reads: CATSRGMGMEKQYF. The CDR3, as DNA: TGTGCCACCAGCAGAGGAATGGGGATGGAAAAGCAGTACTTC.

In DNA, the CDR3 is TGTGCCAGTAGCCCCCCCCCGGCAGCAGGGCTCATGGACACTGAAGCTTTCTTT. Protein sequence: CASSPPPAAGLMDTEAFF. The rearrangement joins TRBV19 to TRBJ1-1, with TRBD1 as a possible D gene (5 bases). The germline V and J ends were trimmed by 6 bases and 3 bases, with 26 bases remaining between them. The CDR3 extends over 18 amino acids. Germline V gene lookup returns CDR1 LNHDA and CDR2 SQIVND (reference sequence).

This clonotype was seen repeatedly, ten times or more. The chain combines TRBV6-5 with TRBJ2-5; D may correspond to TRBD1 or TRBD2 (5 bases each). Looked up from germline, CDR1 is MNHEY and CDR2 is SVGAGI. Trimming shortened V by 2 bases and J by 6 bases, and 10 bases separated the two germline ends. This CDR3 is built from 13 residues. This CDR3 reads CASSYGQGQTQYF. The CDR3 DNA follows: TGTGCCAGCAGTTACGGGCAGGGACAGACCCAGTACTTC.

This clonotype was observed many times. The chain carries TRBV7-9 and TRBJ2-3; D possibly corresponds to TRBD1 (6 bases). Germline lookup yields CDR1 SEHNR and CDR2 FQNEAQ (reference sequence). The CDR3 sequence is 14 residues long. Trimming took off 2 bases at V and 3 bases at J, with 9 bases between the two ends. In nucleotides, the CDR3 is TGTGCCAGCAGCTTAACGGACAGTACAGATACGCAGTATTTT. Translating it yields CASSLTDSTDTQYF. Full variable domain (remainder filled in from reference TRBV7-9 and TRBJ2-3): DTGVSQNPRHKITKRGQNVTFRCDPISEHNRLYWYRQTLGQGPEFLTYFQNEAQLEKSRLLSDRFSAERPKGSFSTLEIQRTEQGDSAMYLCASSLTDSTDTQYFGPGTRLTVL.

This clonotype was counted at least ten times. The V call is TRBV15, the J call TRBJ2-3, with 10 bases matching TRBD2. With 5 bases clipped from V and 4 bases from J, the junction kept 6 bases outside the gene matches. The length of the CDR3 is 15 residues. Germline lookup yields CDR1 LNHNV and CDR2 YYDKDF (reference sequence). CDR3 residues: CATSGLAGGADTQYF. The CDR3, as DNA: TGTGCCACCAGCGGTTTAGCGGGAGGTGCAGATACGCAGTATTTT.

This clonotype was found many times. The chain links TRBV27 to TRBJ1-1; D call uncertain. Germline CDR1 and CDR2: MNHEY and SMNVEV (reference sequence). The CDR3 is 12 amino acids. The ends were cut back, 4 bases at V and 3 bases at J, with 6 bases in the middle. The CDR3 DNA reads TGTGCCAGCAGTTCCTTGGACACTGAAGCTTTCTTT. It yields the protein CASSSLDTEAFF.

This clonotype was detected many times. The V gene is TRBV6-5, the J gene TRBJ2-5; TRBD1 might be the D (5 bases). The CDR3 totals 11 residues. The V end lost 6 bases, the J end lost 5 bases, and 7 bases lay between the germline ends. CDR1 MNHEY and CDR2 SVGAGI come from the germline V gene. This chain's CDR3 is CASRGVETQYF. In DNA, the CDR3 is TGTGCCAGCAGAGGGGTGGAGACCCAGTACTTC.

This clonotype has at least ten counts. The rearrangement joins TRBV6-5 to TRBJ1-2; the D gene is possibly TRBD1 (6 bases). V lost 5 bases, J lost 0 bases, and 10 bases lay in between. Germline loops: CDR1 MNHEY, CDR2 SVGAGI. CDR3 size: 14 residues. The CDR3, as DNA: TGTGCCAGCAGTACCCACAGGGCTAACTATGGCTACACCTTC. Its translation is CASSTHRANYGYTF.

This clonotype was counted many times. The rearrangement links TRBV6-1 to TRBJ2-7; D possibly corresponds to TRBD2 (6 bases). The CDR3 has 14 residues. CDR1 is MNHNS, CDR2 SASEGT, per germline. Trimming removed 6 bases from V and 0 bases from J, with 12 bases in between. The CDR3, as DNA: TGTGCCAGCAGGGGCGGGGATAGCTCCTACGAGCAGTACTTC. This translates into CASRGGDSSYEQYF.

This clonotype showed up many times. The chain has TRBV18 and TRBJ2-3; no reliable D call. V lost 0 bases and J 4 bases, leaving 8 bases between the germline ends. Per germline, CDR1 KGHSH and CDR2 LQKENI. CDR3 length: 14 amino acids. The CDR3 loop is CASSPPHTADTQYF. The CDR3 DNA reads TGTGCCAGCTCACCACCCCACACAGCAGATACGCAGTATTTT.

The chain is built from TRBV4-3 and TRBJ2-1; D is uncertain. Germline-derived CDR1 and CDR2 are LGHNA and YSLEER. V was pared by 0 bases and J by 7 bases, with 10 bases between. The CDR3 length is 14 residues. CDR3 region: CASSQDPLANEQFF. CDR3 DNA: TGCGCCAGCAGCCAAGATCCCCTGGCTAATGAGCAGTTCTTC.

The sample holds many counts of this clonotype. The chain joins TRBV7-9 to TRBJ2-3, with D perhaps TRBD2 (5 bases). Germline CDR1 reads SEHNR; CDR2 reads FQNEAQ (reference sequence). The CDR3 totals 18 residues. V was shortened by 5 bases and J by 1 base, with 22 bases between the two germline ends. The CDR3 loop is CASSHKESGPHRTDTQYF. Written as DNA, the CDR3 is TGTGCCAGCAGCCACAAAGAGAGCGGCCCCCACCGCACAGATACGCAGTATTTT. The full variable domain, completed using reference TRBV7-9 and TRBJ2-3, is DTGVSQNPRHKITKRGQNVTFRCDPISEHNRLYWYRQTLGQGPEFLTYFQNEAQLEKSRLLSDRFSAERPKGSFSTLEIQRTEQGDSAMYLCASSHKESGPHRTDTQYFGPGTRLTVL.

This clonotype was recorded many times. This chain connects TRBV6-5 to TRBJ1-4; the match to TRBD1 covers 7 bases. After removal of 2 bases from V and 7 bases from J, the junction contained 10 bases not matched to a gene. CDR1 and CDR2 from the germline V gene are MNHEY and SVGAGI. The CDR3 contains 16 residues. The chain's CDR3 is CASSYLRTGGGEKLFF. CDR3 nucleotide sequence: TGTGCCAGCAGTTACCTGAGGACAGGAGGGGGTGAAAAACTGTTTTTT.

This clonotype was counted ten times or more. This rearrangement joins TRBV20-1 to TRBJ2-3; possibly TRBD2 for D (6 bases). V lost 3 bases to trimming and J lost 6 bases, with 13 bases between them. The CDR3 is made up of 13 amino acids. The germline gives CDR1 DFQATT, CDR2 SNEGSKA (reference sequence). CDR3 loop: CSASRGGGDTQYF. CDR3 nucleotide sequence: TGCAGTGCTAGCCGGGGAGGAGGGGATACGCAGTATTTT.